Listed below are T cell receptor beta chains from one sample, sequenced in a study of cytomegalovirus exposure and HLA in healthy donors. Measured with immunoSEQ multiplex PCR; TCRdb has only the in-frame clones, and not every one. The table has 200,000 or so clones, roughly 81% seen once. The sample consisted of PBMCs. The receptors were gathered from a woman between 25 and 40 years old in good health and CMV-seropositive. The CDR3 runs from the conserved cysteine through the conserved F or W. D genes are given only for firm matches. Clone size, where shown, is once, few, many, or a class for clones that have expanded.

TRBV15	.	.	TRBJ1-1	CATSRAPDGGIAEAFF	TGTGCCACCAGCAGGGCTCCAGATGGCGGGATAGCTGAAGCTTTCTTT
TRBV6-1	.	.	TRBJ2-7	CASSDRGWAYEQYF	TGTGCCAGCAGTGATAGGGGGTGGGCCTACGAGCAGTACTTC
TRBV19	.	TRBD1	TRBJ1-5	CASRDRVNQPQHF	TGTGCCAGTAGGGACAGGGTAAATCAGCCCCAGCATTTT
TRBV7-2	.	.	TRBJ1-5	CASSLGQGNQPQHF	TGTGCCAGCAGCTTGGGACAAGGCAATCAGCCCCAGCATTTT
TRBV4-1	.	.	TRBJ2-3	CASSQDDGSTDTQYF	TGCGCCAGCAGCCAAGATGACGGGAGCACAGATACGCAGTATTTT
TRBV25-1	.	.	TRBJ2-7	CASSDVAGNSYEQYF	TGTGCCAGCAGTGATGTTGCAGGGAACTCCTACGAGCAGTACTTC
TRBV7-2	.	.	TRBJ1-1	CASSVDRTEAFF	TGTGCCAGCAGCGTCGACAGGACTGAAGCTTTCTTT
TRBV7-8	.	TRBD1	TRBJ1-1	CASRAGGFTEAFF	TGTGCCAGCAGGGCAGGGGGCTTCACTGAAGCTTTCTTT
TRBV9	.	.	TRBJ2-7	CASSGGPPYEQYF	TGTGCCAGCAGCGGCGGGCCCCCCTACGAGCAGTACTTC
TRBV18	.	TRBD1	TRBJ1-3	CASSPDRGSGNTIYF	TGTGCCAGCTCCCCTGACAGGGGGTCTGGAAACACCATATATTTT
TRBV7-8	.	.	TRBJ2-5	CASSLDRRTALWETQYF	TGTGCCAGCAGCTTAGATCGCAGGACAGCACTATGGGAGACCCAGTACTTC
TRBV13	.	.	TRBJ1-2	CASSQTARGYTF	TGTGCCAGCAGCCAAACTGCGAGGGGCTACACCTTC
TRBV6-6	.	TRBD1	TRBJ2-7	CASRPGTGGYEQYF	TGTGCCAGCAGACCCGGGACAGGGGGTTACGAGCAGTACTTC
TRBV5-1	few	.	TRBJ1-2	CASSLGQSSLGYTF	TGCGCCAGCAGCCTGGGGCAGTCTTCCCTGGGCTACACCTTC
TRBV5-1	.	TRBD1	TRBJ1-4	CASSLQGDEKLFF	TGCGCCAGCAGCTTACAGGGGGATGAAAAACTGTTTTTT
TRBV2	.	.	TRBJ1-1	CASSQKTHTEAFF	TGTGCCAGCAGCCAAAAGACTCACACTGAAGCTTTCTTT
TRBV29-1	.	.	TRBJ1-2	CSAKGGGRMYGYTF	TGCAGCGCCAAAGGGGGGGGGCGCATGTATGGCTACACCTTC
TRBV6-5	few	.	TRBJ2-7	CASSYRQGNYEQYF	TGTGCCAGCAGCTACAGGCAGGGTAACTACGAGCAGTACTTC
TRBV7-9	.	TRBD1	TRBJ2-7	CASSPGQGSHEQYF	TGTGCCAGCAGCCCCGGACAGGGAAGCCACGAGCAGTACTTC
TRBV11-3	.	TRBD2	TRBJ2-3	CASSFREGDTQYF	TGTGCCAGCAGCTTTCGGGAGGGGGATACGCAGTATTTT
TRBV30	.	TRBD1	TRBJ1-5	CAWSSQGAGDNQPQHF	TGTGCCTGGAGTTCCCAGGGGGCGGGGGACAATCAGCCCCAGCATTTT
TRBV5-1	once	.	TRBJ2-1	CASSFDRPSYNEQFF	TGCGCCAGCAGCTTTGACAGGCCATCTTACAATGAGCAGTTCTTC
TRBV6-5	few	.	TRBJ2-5	CASSAGETQYF	TGTGCCAGCAGTGCGGGCGAGACCCAGTACTTC
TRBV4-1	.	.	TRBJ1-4	CASARQNPATNEKLFF	TGCGCCAGCGCTCGCCAAAATCCAGCAACTAATGAAAAACTGTTTTTT
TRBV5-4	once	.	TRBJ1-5	CASSLSGSNQPQHF	TGTGCCAGCAGCTTGTCCGGTAGCAATCAGCCCCAGCATTTT
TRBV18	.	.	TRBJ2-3	CASSPSGDTQYF	TGTGCCAGCTCACCATCGGGGGATACGCAGTATTTT
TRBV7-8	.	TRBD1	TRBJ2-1	CASSFSLQGSYNEQFF	TGTGCCAGCAGCTTTTCTTTACAGGGGTCCTACAATGAGCAGTTCTTC
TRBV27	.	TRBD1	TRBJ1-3	CASTVLQGRDTIYF	TGTGCCAGCACCGTACTACAGGGGCGAGACACCATATATTTT
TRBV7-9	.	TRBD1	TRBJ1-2	CASSFGRTGTGGGYTF	TGTGCCAGCAGCTTTGGGCGGACCGGGACAGGAGGCGGCTACACCTTC
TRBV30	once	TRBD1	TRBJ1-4	CAWSKLVGQGAYNEKLFF	TGTGCCTGGAGTAAGCTCGTGGGACAGGGGGCGTATAATGAAAAACTGTTTTTT
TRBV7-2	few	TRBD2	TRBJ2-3	CASSRRTSGSRGTDTQYF	TGTGCCAGCAGCCGAAGGACTAGCGGGTCCCGGGGAACAGATACGCAGTATTTT
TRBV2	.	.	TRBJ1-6	CASHKTDVGGSPLHF	TGTGCCAGCCATAAAACGGACGTGGGGGGTTCACCCCTCCACTTT
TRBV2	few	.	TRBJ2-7	CASGPQGYEQYF	TGTGCCAGCGGCCCACAGGGTTACGAGCAGTACTTC
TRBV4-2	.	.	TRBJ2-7	CASSQDQRLARDSYEQYF	TGTGCCAGCAGCCAAGATCAAAGGCTAGCGAGGGATTCCTACGAGCAGTACTTC
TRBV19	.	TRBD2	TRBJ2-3	CASSSSGGPGTQYF	TGTGCCAGTAGTTCTAGCGGGGGGCCGGGTACGCAGTATTTT
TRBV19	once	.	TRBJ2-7	CASSTPRGSSYEQYF	TGTGCCAGTAGTACCCCCCGGGGGAGCTCCTACGAGCAGTACTTC
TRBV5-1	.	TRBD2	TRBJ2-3	CASSEGTSGGDTQYF	TGCGCCAGCAGCGAGGGGACTAGCGGGGGGGATACGCAGTATTTT
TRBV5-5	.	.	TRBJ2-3	CASSLATDTQYF	TGTGCCAGCAGCTTGGCGACAGATACGCAGTATTTT
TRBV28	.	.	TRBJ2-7	CASTTQRAKIPYEQYF	TGTGCCAGCACTACCCAGCGCGCAAAAATACCCTACGAGCAGTACTTC
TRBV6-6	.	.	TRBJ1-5	CASSSHSFDQPQHF	TGTGCCAGCAGTTCCCACAGTTTTGATCAGCCCCAGCATTTT
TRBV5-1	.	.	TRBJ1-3	CASSVDSSGNTIYF	TGCGCCAGCAGCGTGGACAGCTCTGGAAACACCATATATTTT
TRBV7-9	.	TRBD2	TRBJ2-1	CASSLDGRSSEQFF	TGTGCCAGCAGCTTAGACGGGAGGAGTAGTGAGCAGTTCTTC
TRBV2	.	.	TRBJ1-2	CASRTSTGFGGYTF	TGTGCCAGCAGGACGTCTACAGGGTTTGGCGGCTACACCTTC
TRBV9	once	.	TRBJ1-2	CASSVAGQGGYTF	TGTGCCAGCAGCGTTGCGGGCCAGGGGGGCTACACCTTC
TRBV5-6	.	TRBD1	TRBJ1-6	CASSSGDRDLSPLHF	TGTGCCAGCAGCTCCGGGGACAGGGACCTTTCACCCCTCCACTTT
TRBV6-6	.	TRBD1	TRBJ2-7	CASSPGTGVTYEQYF	TGTGCCAGCAGCCCGGGGACAGGGGTTACCTACGAGCAGTACTTC
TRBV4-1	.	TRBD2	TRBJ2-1	CASSQGSRGGNYNEQFF	TGCGCCAGCAGCCAAGGGTCCCGGGGGGGTAACTACAATGAGCAGTTCTTC
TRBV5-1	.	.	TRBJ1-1	CASSLAAGNGLNTEAFF	TGCGCCAGCAGCTTGGCGGCAGGTAATGGGCTGAACACTGAAGCTTTCTTT
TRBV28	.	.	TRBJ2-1	CASSLIWTFSSYNEQFF	TGTGCCAGCAGTCTCATATGGACATTCAGCTCCTACAATGAGCAGTTCTTC
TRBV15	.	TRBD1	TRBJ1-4	CATSRAVAGGFGTNEKLFF	TGTGCCACCAGCAGAGCCGTGGCAGGGGGTTTCGGAACTAATGAAAAACTGTTTTTT
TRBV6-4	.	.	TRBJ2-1	CASSDGGQYNEQFF	TGTGCCAGCAGTGACGGTGGGCAATACAATGAGCAGTTCTTC
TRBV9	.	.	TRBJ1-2	CASSLEGLNYGYTF	TGTGCCAGCAGCCTAGAGGGGCTAAACTATGGCTACACCTTC
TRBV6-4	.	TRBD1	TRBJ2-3	CASSDSSGQGADTQYF	TGTGCCAGCAGTGACTCGTCGGGACAGGGTGCAGATACGCAGTATTTT
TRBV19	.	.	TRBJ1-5	CASSNSWAGGSQPQHF	TGTGCCAGTAGTAACTCGTGGGCAGGAGGGAGCCAGCCCCAGCATTTT
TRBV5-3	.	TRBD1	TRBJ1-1	CARSSTGTVNTEAFF	TGTGCCAGAAGCTCCACCGGGACAGTGAACACCGAAGCTTTCTTT
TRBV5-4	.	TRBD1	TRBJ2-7	CASSPGVGQGLYEQYF	TGTGCCAGCAGCCCTGGGGTGGGACAGGGTTTGTACGAGCAGTACTTC